This TCR beta chain stems from a study of cytomegalovirus exposure and HLA in healthy donors. The wider study: The Caucasian-associated ancestry cluster contained 81% of the roughly 400 genotyped donors.

The V end lost 0 bases, the J end lost 4 bases, and 6 bases lay between the germline ends. Germline assignment: CDR1 SGHNT and CDR2 YYREEE (reference sequence). This CDR3 has 13 residues. Findings of the study overall: In an earlier analysis, in roughly 580 donors, most V segments appeared productive either ~90% or ~30% of the time. Cytomegalovirus-associated status was assigned to about 170 TCR beta chains.

Turning to this clone: What it recognizes is unknown.

PCR amplification relied on 60 Vbeta primers (plus 13 Jbeta primers). Per the authors' pipeline: Counted up in a later analysis, unique TCR beta chains came to some 80 million, with roughly 11 million shared. The repertoire was sequenced with immunoSEQ multiplex PCR; TCRdb's copy has only in-frame clones and lacks some. For V, J and clone size, that table is used; D and trimming come from the DNA. The sample lists under 200,000 clones, 60% to 80% occurring once. The receptor comes from a woman in her thirties in good health and CMV-seronegative. The sequencing input was PBMCs. This chain joins TRBV5-4 and TRBJ2-3; TRBD2 might be the D (5 bases). In nucleotides, the CDR3 is TGTGCCAGCAGCTTGGCGAGGGCAGATACGCAGTATTTT. It translates to CASSLARADTQYF.